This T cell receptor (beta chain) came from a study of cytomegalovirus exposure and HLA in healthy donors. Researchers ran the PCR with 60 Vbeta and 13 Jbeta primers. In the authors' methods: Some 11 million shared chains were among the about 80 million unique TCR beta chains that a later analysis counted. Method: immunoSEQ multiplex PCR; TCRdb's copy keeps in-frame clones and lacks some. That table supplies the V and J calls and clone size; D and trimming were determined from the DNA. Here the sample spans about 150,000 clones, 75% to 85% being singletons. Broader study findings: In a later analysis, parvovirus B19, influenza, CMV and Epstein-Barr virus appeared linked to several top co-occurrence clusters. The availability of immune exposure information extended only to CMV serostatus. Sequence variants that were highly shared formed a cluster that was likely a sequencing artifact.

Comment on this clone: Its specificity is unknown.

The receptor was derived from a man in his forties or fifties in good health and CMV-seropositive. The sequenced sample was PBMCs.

The CDR3 DNA is TGCGCCAGCAGCTTGGAATCTTACGGGGGCTACACCTTC. Encoded protein: CASSLESYGGYTF. J is TRBJ1-2 and V is TRBV5-1; D gene uncertain. This CDR3 is 13 amino acids long. Germline CDR1 and CDR2: SGHRS and YFSETQ. V shed 0 bases and J shed 8 bases, with 11 bases lying between them.